The 5 T cell receptor beta chains below were found in one sample sequenced in a study of identical twins. MiXCR was run by TCRdb on the 5' RACE reads, yielding one entry per CDR3 protein. Of around 490,000 distinct CDR3 sequences in the sample, roughly 15% were seen once. A further study also used this sample, focusing on yellow fever vaccine responses in identical twins.

The sample was CD4+ T cells sorted from blood. The receptor set was obtained from a woman aged 18-29 years in good health.

This chain uses TRBV15 with TRBJ2-1; 9 bases agree with TRBD2. The V and J ends lost 3 bases and 5 bases, in that order; junction bases with no gene match: 11. Germline CDR1 and CDR2: LNHNV and YYDKDF (reference sequence). The CDR3 covers 17 residues. Here the CDR3 reads CATSSKAELAGHNEQFF. Here the CDR3 DNA reads TGTGCCACCAGCAGTAAGGCAGAGCTAGCGGGACACAATGAGCAGTTCTTC.

This clonotype was detected many times. The rearrangement joins TRBV7-6 to TRBJ2-7; D is possibly TRBD2 (5 bases). This CDR3 contains 13 residues. Trimming took off 1 base at V and 6 bases at J, with 10 bases between the two ends. Germline CDR1 is SGHVS and CDR2 is FNYEAQ. For the CDR3, the DNA is TGTGCCAGCAGCTTAGGAAGGGAGCTCGAGCAGTACTTC. Translation gives CASSLGRELEQYF.

This chain connects TRBV29-1 to TRBJ2-3; tentative D call: TRBD2 (5 bases). The germline V gene has CDR1 SQVTM and CDR2 ANQGSEA. The ends were cut back, 4 bases at V and 2 bases at J, with 16 bases in the middle. This CDR3 contains 15 residues. In DNA, the CDR3 is TGCAGCGTTGCCTCGGGATGGACTTACACAGATACGCAGTATTTT. The encoded protein is CSVASGWTYTDTQYF.

V gene TRBV18 combines with J gene TRBJ1-5, with 7 bases fitting TRBD1. V was pared by 3 bases and J by 5 bases, with 10 bases of the junction left unmatched. The CDR3 is made up of 16 amino acids. Looked up from germline, CDR1 is KGHSH and CDR2 is LQKENI. This chain's CDR3 is CASSPTSAGGHQPQHF. The CDR3 coding sequence is TGTGCCAGCTCACCGACATCGGCAGGGGGGCATCAGCCCCAGCATTTT. Combining the CDR3 with reference TRBV18 and TRBJ1-5 gives the whole variable domain NAGVMQNPRHLVRRRGQEARLRCSPMKGHSHVYWYRQLPEEGLKFMVYLQKENIIDESGMPKERFSAEFPKEGPSILRIQQVVRGDSAAYFCASSPTSAGGHQPQHFGDGTRLSIL.

This clonotype was counted only a few times. The chain employs TRBV28 and TRBJ2-2; 16 nucleotides align to TRBD2. This CDR3 is built from 21 residues. V was clipped by 6 bases and J by 0 bases; unmatched bases: 13. Per germline, CDR1 MDHEN and CDR2 SYDVKM. The DNA for the CDR3 is TGTGCCAGCAGAACTATAGCGAGGGGACTAGCGGGGGGGGCGAACACCGGGGAGCTGTTTTTT. It is translated as CASRTIARGLAGGANTGELFF.